The 27 T cell receptor beta chains presented below share a single source sample, sequenced in a study of OX40 agonist ivuxolimab in advanced cancers. The table came from immunoSEQ multiplex PCR; TCRdb's copy has only in-frame clones and leaves some out. In the table there are about 94,000 clones, 87% of which are singletons. Here the sequenced sample was CD4+ or CD8+ T cells sorted from blood, taken in a trial of the OX40 agonist ivuxolimab. The receptors were gathered from an adult with an advanced solid tumor such as melanoma, head and neck, liver or kidney cancer.

This clone appeared once. This chain connects TRBV5-1 to TRBJ2-7; no clear D. V lost 0 bases, J lost 0 bases, and 10 bases lay in between. The CDR3 has 15 amino acids. CDR1 SGHRS and CDR2 YFSETQ come from the germline V gene. Here the CDR3 DNA reads TGCGCCAGCAGCTTGGATGCGACGAGCTCCTACGAGCAGTACTTC. Amino acids: CASSLDATSSYEQYF.

This chain links TRBV18 with TRBJ1-1, with 7 bases aligning to TRBD1. V shed 4 bases, J shed 1 base, and the junction held 0 bases outside the gene matches. Germline V gene data show CDR1 as KGHSH and CDR2 as LQKENI. The CDR3 length is 13 residues. In DNA, the CDR3 is TGTGCCAGCTCACAGGGGGCGAACACTGAAGCTTTCTTT. It is translated as CASSQGANTEAFF.

J is TRBJ1-2 and V is TRBV27; D not certain. Germline V gene data show CDR1 as MNHEY and CDR2 as SMNVEV (reference sequence). The V end was cut by 1 base, the J end by 8 bases, with 11 bases between. The CDR3 contains 13 residues. In DNA form, the CDR3 reads TGTGCCAGCAGTTTATATGGCCAAGGGGGCTACACCTTC. Its protein product is CASSLYGQGGYTF.

This chain connects TRBV18 to TRBJ1-2, with 8 bases aligning to TRBD1. CDR3 size: 13 residues. Trimming took 6 bases from V and 8 from J; bases not matched to a gene: 8. Germline CDR1 KGHSH, CDR2 LQKENI. CDR3 region: CASSQGQAEGYTF. For the CDR3, the DNA is TGTGCCAGCTCTCAGGGACAGGCAGAGGGCTACACCTTC. Combining the CDR3 with reference TRBV18 and TRBJ1-2 gives the whole variable domain NAGVMQNPRHLVRRRGQEARLRCSPMKGHSHVYWYRQLPEEGLKFMVYLQKENIIDESGMPKERFSAEFPKEGPSILRIQQVVRGDSAAYFCASSQGQAEGYTFGSGTRLTVV.

The rearrangement links TRBV2 to TRBJ2-3; TRBD1 matches 12 bases. V was clipped by 4 bases and J by 1 base; unmatched bases: 6. The CDR3 is 17 residues long. The germline CDR1 and CDR2 sequences are SNHLY and FYNNEI. In DNA, the CDR3 is TGTGCCAGCAGTGGCCGGGACAGGGGGCGAGGCACAGATACGCAGTATTTT. Its protein product is CASSGRDRGRGTDTQYF.

This chain connects TRBV15 to TRBJ1-1, with D tentatively TRBD1 (6 bases). The CDR3 runs 15 residues. Germline CDR1 reads LNHNV; CDR2 reads YYDKDF (reference sequence). V was shortened by 3 bases and J by 1 base, with 12 bases between the two germline ends. The CDR3 coding sequence is TGTGCCACCAGCAGGGGAGGGGGGGGGAACACTGAAGCTTTCTTT. This gives the protein CATSRGGGGNTEAFF.

This clone was counted only a few times. The CDR3 coding sequence is TGTGCCAATACCTCCCCGGGACAGGGCTCTTGTTCACCCCTCCACTTT. Translating it yields CANTSPGQGSCSPLHF. This chain joins TRBV27 and TRBJ1-6, with TRBD1 identical over 9 bases. J was trimmed by 9 bases and V by 10 bases; bases with no gene match: 16. CDR3 length: 16 residues. CDR1 and CDR2 from the germline V gene are MNHEY and SMNVEV (reference sequence).

This chain links TRBV5-6 with TRBJ1-3; unclear D gene. Germline V gene sequence: CDR1 SGHDT, CDR2 YYEEEE. This CDR3 is 12 amino acids long. V was clipped by 0 bases and J by 4 bases, with 2 bases between them. CDR3 protein: CASSLGGNTIYF. CDR3 coding DNA: TGTGCCAGCAGCTTGGGGGGAAACACCATATATTTT.

In its sample, this clone was seen a few times. The J gene is TRBJ1-2, the V gene TRBV5-8; D gene uncertain. Trimming left V 5 bases short and J 0 bases short, with 8 bases between. This CDR3 contains 13 residues. CDR1 is SGHTS and CDR2 is YDEGEE in the germline V gene. The CDR3 DNA follows: TGTGCCAGCAGGGCAGACCCTAACTATGGCTACACCTTC. Its protein is CASRADPNYGYTF.

V is TRBV7-2 and J is TRBJ2-1; D might be TRBD2 (6 bases). Trimming took off 1 base at V and 0 bases at J, with 13 bases between the two ends. Per germline, CDR1 SGHTA and CDR2 FQGNSA. This CDR3 has 17 residues. DNA for the CDR3: TGTGCCAGCAGCTTAGTGCTAGCGCCTAGCTCCTACAATGAGCAGTTCTTC. It specifies CASSLVLAPSSYNEQFF.

The chain joins TRBV11-2 to TRBJ1-5; the D is unclear. The CDR3 contains 15 residues. The germline gives CDR1 SGHAT, CDR2 FQNNGV. V was trimmed by 5 bases and J by 3 bases, leaving 14 bases between them. CDR3 DNA sequence: TGTGCCAGCAGCCCAGGTCTCGTCGACAATCAGCCCCAGCATTTT. Encoded protein: CASSPGLVDNQPQHF.

The gene calls are TRBV2 and TRBJ2-3; 8 bases fit TRBD2. The ends lost 6 bases at V and 11 bases at J; junction bases unmatched: 13. CDR3 length equals 14 residues. Germline loops: CDR1 SNHLY, CDR2 FYNNEI. CDR3 sequence (DNA): TGTGCCAGCAGGCAGCGGGGGCCGGGGCTAGGGCAGTATTTT. Translated: CASRQRGPGLGQYF.

The chain is built from TRBV18 and TRBJ1-2, with TRBD1 identical over 7 bases. The CDR3 sequence is 15 residues long. With 3 bases clipped from V and 8 bases from J, the junction kept 12 bases outside the gene matches. Germline CDR1 is KGHSH and CDR2 is LQKENI. CDR3: CASSPTTGILNGYTF. DNA of the CDR3: TGTGCCAGCTCACCGACGACAGGGATCCTTAACGGCTACACCTTC.

The chain uses TRBV15 and TRBJ2-7, with TRBD2 matching 7 bases. Losses at the gene ends were 1 base for V and 4 bases for J; bases not matched to a gene: 4. Germline V gives CDR1 LNHNV, CDR2 YYDKDF (reference sequence). The CDR3 is 14 amino acids. CDR3 sequence (DNA): TGTGCCACCAGCAGAGTGGCGGGGGTGTACGAGCAGTACTTC. This encodes CATSRVAGVYEQYF.

DNA of the CDR3: TGCGCCAGCCTCCGGGGCAGCACCACGGAAAACAATGAGCAGTTCTTC. This encodes CASLRGSTTENNEQFF. The chain employs TRBV5-1 and TRBJ2-1, with D perhaps matching TRBD1 or TRBD2 (5 bases each). The CDR3 sequence is 16 residues long. Trimming cost V 7 bases and J 5 bases, with 22 bases left between them. The germline V gene has CDR1 SGHRS and CDR2 YFSETQ.

V usage is TRBV18 and J usage is TRBJ1-1; no clear D gene. Germline V gene sequence: CDR1 KGHSH, CDR2 LQKENI. The CDR3 is made up of 14 amino acids. Trimming took off 6 bases at V and 3 bases at J, with 14 bases between the two ends. For the CDR3, the DNA is TGTGCCAGCTCCCCCCGGTTGGTAGACACTGAAGCTTTCTTT. It translates to CASSPRLVDTEAFF.

The genes are TRBV19 and TRBJ2-7; D gene unclear. Germline V gene data show CDR1 as LNHDA and CDR2 as SQIVND (reference sequence). Trimming removed 4 bases from V and 4 bases from J, with 2 bases in between. This CDR3 region has 10 residues. The CDR3 here is CASSTYEQYF. CDR3 sequence (DNA): TGTGCCAGTAGTACGTACGAGCAGTACTTC.

The V call is TRBV9, the J call TRBJ1-4; TRBD1 might be the D (6 bases). Germline-derived CDR1 and CDR2 are SGDLS and YYNGEE. The CDR3 has 12 amino acids. Trimming left V 4 bases short and J 15 bases short, with 16 bases between. The chain's CDR3 is CASSTPGGALFF. The CDR3 bases are TGTGCCAGCAGCACCCCCGGGGGGGCGTTGTTTTTT.

The rearrangement links TRBV18 to TRBJ2-1, with D possibly TRBD1 on 5 matching bases. Germline V CDR1 and CDR2: KGHSH, LQKENI. V dropped 2 bases and J dropped 7 bases, with 6 bases sitting between them. This CDR3 has 12 amino acids. The DNA of the CDR3 is TGTGCCAGCTCACCAAAGGGGAATGAGCAGTTCTTC. Protein: CASSPKGNEQFF.

This clone appeared once. This chain links TRBV6-4 with TRBJ2-3; 10 nucleotides line up with TRBD1. V trimming: 10 bases; J trimming: 4 bases; junction bases outside the gene matches: 8. In germline, CDR1 is MRHNA, CDR2 SNTAGT. The CDR3 has 14 amino acids. This CDR3 is CATRGTGVSDTQYF. As DNA, the CDR3 is TGTGCCACCAGAGGGACAGGGGTCTCAGATACGCAGTATTTT.

The J gene is TRBJ1-5, the V gene TRBV7-8; D remains unclear. There are 14 residues in the CDR3. CDR1 is SGHVS, CDR2 FQNEAQ, per germline. The V end lost 1 base, the J end lost 3 bases, and 7 bases lay between the germline ends. CDR3 protein: CASSLGQYNQPQHF. CDR3 nucleotides: TGTGCCAGCAGCTTAGGCCAGTACAATCAGCCCCAGCATTTT.

The chain joins TRBV2 to TRBJ2-5; 7 bases fit TRBD1. CDR3 length: 14 residues. The V segment lost 7 bases and the J segment 5 bases; nucleotides outside the gene matches: 10. Germline V CDR1 and CDR2: SNHLY, FYNNEI. The CDR3 here is CASTRQGTGETQYF. CDR3 DNA: TGTGCCAGCACTAGACAGGGAACGGGGGAGACCCAGTACTTC. Filled out from reference TRBV2 and TRBJ2-5, the complete variable domain reads EPEVTQTPSHQVTQMGQEVILRCVPISNHLYFYWYRQILGQKVEFLVSFYNNEISEKSEIFDDQFSVERPDGSNFTLKIRSTKLEDSAMYFCASTRQGTGETQYFGPGTRLLVL.

The rearrangement links TRBV6-1 to TRBJ2-5; D uncertain. The CDR3 is 15 amino acids. Germline-derived CDR1 and CDR2 are MNHNS and SASEGT. The germline V and J ends were trimmed by 6 bases and 4 bases, with 18 bases remaining between them. The CDR3 DNA is TGTGCCAGCAGCGGAACCCCGGGTCATCGAGAGACCCAGTACTTC. This codes for CASSGTPGHRETQYF.

This chain uses TRBV2 with TRBJ2-3, with TRBD2 as a possible D gene (5 bases). The germline V gene has CDR1 SNHLY and CDR2 FYNNEI. The CDR3 extends over 14 amino acids. The V end lost 7 bases, the J end lost 6 bases, and 17 bases lay between the germline ends. CDR3 residues: CASIGGLAGDTQYF. The CDR3 nucleotides are TGTGCCAGCATCGGCGGGCTGGCCGGGGATACGCAGTATTTT.

The rearrangement uses TRBV7-3 and TRBJ2-1; TRBD1 agrees at 10 bases. The CDR3 extends over 15 amino acids. The V segment lost 0 bases and the J segment 5 bases; nucleotides outside the gene matches: 1. The V gene's germline CDR1 is SGHTA and CDR2 FQGTGA. CDR3 protein: CASSLTGTGDNEQFF. DNA of the CDR3: TGTGCCAGCAGCTTAACCGGGACAGGGGACAATGAGCAGTTCTTC.

The rearrangement links TRBV6-5 to TRBJ1-1; the match to TRBD1 covers 7 bases. V dropped 2 bases and J dropped 4; count of bases not matched to a gene: 4. Per the germline V gene, CDR1 is MNHEY and CDR2 is SVGAGI. CDR3 length: 14 amino acids. The CDR3 DNA is TGTGCCAGCAGTTACGGAGGGGACAGCACTGAAGCTTTCTTT. This translates into CASSYGGDSTEAFF.

This clone was counted only a few times. The V and J genes are TRBV27 and TRBJ1-5, with TRBD1 matching 8 bases. The V segment lost 6 bases and the J segment 4 bases; nucleotides outside the gene matches: 14. The germline V gene encodes CDR1 MNHEY and CDR2 SMNVEV (reference sequence). This CDR3 has 17 amino acids. The CDR3 DNA sequence: TGTGCCAGCAGCCCATTACGGACAGGGACGATGAATCAGCCCCAGCATTTT. This translates into CASSPLRTGTMNQPQHF.